This T cell receptor beta chain stems from a study of blood T cell repertoires in COVID-19. Background on the study: Nucleic acid was either cDNA or gDNA, and it came from T cells, B-cell-depleted T cells, or PBMCs.

Sequenced by immunoSEQ multiplex PCR; TCRdb stores in-frame clones only, minus some. The table shows some 150,000 clones, with around 80% occurring only once. V shed 3 bases and J shed 6 bases, with 8 bases lying between them. The CDR3 is made up of 12 amino acids. Germline V gene data show CDR1 as SGHVS and CDR2 as FQNEAQ. The receptor was derived from a woman aged 45-59 years in a cohort exposed to, infected with or recovered from COVID-19 (not recorded which). This chain links TRBV7-8 with TRBJ1-1, with D maybe TRBD1 (5 bases). The specimen was PBMCs or T cells enriched from blood (not recorded which). The CDR3 bases are TGTGCCAGCAGCTTCAGGGACTCTGAAGCTTTCTTT. It yields the protein CASSFRDSEAFF.